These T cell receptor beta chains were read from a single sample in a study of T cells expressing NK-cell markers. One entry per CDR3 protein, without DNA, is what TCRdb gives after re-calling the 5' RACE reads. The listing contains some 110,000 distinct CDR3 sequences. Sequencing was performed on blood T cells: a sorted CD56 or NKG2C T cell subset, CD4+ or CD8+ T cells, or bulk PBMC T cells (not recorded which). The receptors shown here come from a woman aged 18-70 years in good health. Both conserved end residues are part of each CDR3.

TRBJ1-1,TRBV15,CATSRAAGAMNTEAFF
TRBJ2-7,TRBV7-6,CASSLKGGDYEQYF
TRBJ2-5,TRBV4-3,CASSQGEGSGSETQYF
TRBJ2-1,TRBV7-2,CASSYSGNEQFF
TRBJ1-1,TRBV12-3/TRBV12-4,CASTPLGANTEAFF
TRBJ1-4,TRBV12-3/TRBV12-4,CASSTLGSNEKLFF
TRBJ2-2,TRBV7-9,CASRNTGELFF
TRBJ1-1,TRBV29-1,CSVAGVNTEAFF
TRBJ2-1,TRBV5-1,CASSYLPGQEQFF
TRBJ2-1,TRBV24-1,CATSDSPLNEQFF
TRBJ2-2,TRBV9,CASSVLDTGELFF
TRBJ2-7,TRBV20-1,CSAEGANSYEQYF
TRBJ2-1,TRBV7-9,CASSPTLYEQFF
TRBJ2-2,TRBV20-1,CSARDPSGTTGELFF
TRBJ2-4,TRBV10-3,CAISESSGTVAKNIQYF
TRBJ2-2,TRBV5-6,CASSWGTTGELFF
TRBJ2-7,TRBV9,CATPRPNDEQYF
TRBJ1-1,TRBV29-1,CSVEGQGRTEAFF
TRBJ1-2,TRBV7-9,CASSLGDRVGYTF
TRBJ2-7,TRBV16,CASSQSATGIYEQYF
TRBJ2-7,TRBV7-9,CASSFGQANYEQYF
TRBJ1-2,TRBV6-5,CASSYSPVRQEFYGYTF
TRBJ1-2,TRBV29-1,CSVVWFGGREAYGYTF
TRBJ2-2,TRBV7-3,CASSLSLAGANRELFF